This TCR beta chain comes out of a study of blood T cells in healthy people across ages. Whole-study results and caveats: Unknown donor CMV status possibly confounded expanded clonotype changes. A roughly linear age-dependent decrease characterized TCR beta diversity per million T cells.

After removal of 5 bases from V and 9 bases from J, the junction contained 16 bases not matched to a gene. The CDR3 totals 16 residues. In germline, CDR1 is SEHNR, CDR2 FQNEAQ (reference sequence). Sample-barcoded 5' priming and a J-beta primer mix drove a second PCR of roughly 7 to 11 cycles. Each CDR3 protein gets one entry after TCRdb re-called the 5' RACE reads with MiXCR. The sample carries some 780,000 distinct CDR3 sequences, 56% recorded once. To note about this clonotype: The antigen is not known.

All donors came from Russia, were Caucasian and healthy, and spanned ages roughly 6 to 95. The rearrangement uses TRBV7-9 and TRBJ2-1; 7 bases match TRBD1. Sequencing was carried out using blood. The TCR comes from a man aged 35 to 55 in good health. The CDR3 bases are TGTGCCAGCAGCCTTCCGGGACAGCCTCTTAGGGGTGAGCAGTTCTTC. This codes for CASSLPGQPLRGEQFF.